The entry below describes one T cell receptor beta chain. This specimen comes from a study of blood T cells in healthy people across ages. Primers used in a second PCR of roughly 7 to 11 cycles were a sample-barcoded 5' primer and a J-beta primer mix. A single record per CDR3 protein comes from TCRdb applying MiXCR to the 5' RACE reads. The data hold over 600,000 distinct CDR3 sequences, with more than 50% observed a single time. Germline lookup yields CDR1 LGHNA and CDR2 YNFKEQ. This CDR3 spans 15 amino acids. V gene TRBV4-2 combines with J gene TRBJ2-4; the D gene could be TRBD1 or TRBD2 (5 bases each). The J call is doubtful: the DNA matches TRBJ2-7 better. Sequencing used blood. This sequence originates from a man between 40 and 49 years old in good health. The CDR3 nucleotides read TGTGCCAGCAGCCAAGATCCGAGGGGCTCCTACGAGCAGTACTTC. Protein: CASSQDPRGSYEQYF.